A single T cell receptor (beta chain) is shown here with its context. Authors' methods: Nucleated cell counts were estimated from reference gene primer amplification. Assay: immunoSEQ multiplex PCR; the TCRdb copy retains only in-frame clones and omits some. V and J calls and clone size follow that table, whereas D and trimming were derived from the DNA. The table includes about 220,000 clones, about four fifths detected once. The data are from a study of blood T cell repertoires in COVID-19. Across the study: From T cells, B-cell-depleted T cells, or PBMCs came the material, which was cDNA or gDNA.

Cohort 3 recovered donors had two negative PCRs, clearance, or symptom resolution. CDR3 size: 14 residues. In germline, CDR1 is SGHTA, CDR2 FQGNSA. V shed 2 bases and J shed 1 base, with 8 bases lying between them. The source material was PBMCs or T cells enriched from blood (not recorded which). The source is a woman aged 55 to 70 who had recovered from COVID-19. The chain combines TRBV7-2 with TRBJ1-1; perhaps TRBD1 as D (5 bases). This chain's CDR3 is CASSLSGGNTEAFF. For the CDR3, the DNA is TGTGCCAGCAGCTTATCCGGGGGGAACACTGAAGCTTTCTTT.